The clone carrying this T cell receptor beta chain has a single count. Its antigen is unknown. Breast cancer patients provided tissue from their axillary draining lymph nodes. CDR3 size: 15 residues. From germline, CDR1 is LNHNV and CDR2 YYDKDF (reference sequence). V was cut by 1 base and J by 7 bases, with 14 bases left in between. TCRdb processed the multiplex PCR reads anew with MiXCR; each CDR3 protein has one entry. The sample holds more than 200,000 distinct CDR3 sequences, 32% seen once. The sample comes from a study of breast tumors, draining lymph nodes, adjacent tissues. Regarding the study as a whole: Data fit most tumor T cells coming from lymph node, expanding in tumor. Luminal-like breast cancer showed significantly greater tumor-nontumor repertoire similarity than basal-like breast cancer did.

V usage is TRBV15 and J usage is TRBJ1-5; possibly TRBD1 for D (5 bases). This clonotype was obtained from a female donor with breast cancer. Some clones in this sample may be carry-over from other donors' samples. Sequenced: axillary lymph node tissue. Written as DNA, the CDR3 is TGTGCCACCAGCAGAGTAATCGACAGTTGGCAGCCCCAGCATTTT. Amino acid sequence: CATSRVIDSWQPQHF.